This T cell receptor beta chain was documented in a study of response to subunit inactivated influenza vaccine. Study findings and constraints: The authors suggested that few new T cells are recruited per seasonal influenza vaccination.

The CDR3 sequence is 16 residues long. V gave up 1 base and J gave up 6 bases, with 13 bases separating them. Germline V gives CDR1 SGHTA, CDR2 FQGNSA. TCRdb reanalysed the RT-PCR reads using MiXCR and keeps one entry per CDR3 protein. Seen here are hundreds of thousands of distinct CDR3 sequences, around 20% observed once, and the top ten hold roughly 10%. Comment on this clonotype: Its antigen is not known.

Sequences were derived from PBMCs from blood, sampled roughly 5 days after vaccination. The receptor was derived from a man aged 45-60 years who received an inactivated influenza vaccine. The rearrangement links TRBV7-2 to TRBJ1-6; no definite D call. The CDR3 region has the DNA TGTGCCAGCAGCTTAGTGGCCGGCAGGTCTAATTCACCCCTCCACTTT. Residues: CASSLVAGRSNSPLHF.